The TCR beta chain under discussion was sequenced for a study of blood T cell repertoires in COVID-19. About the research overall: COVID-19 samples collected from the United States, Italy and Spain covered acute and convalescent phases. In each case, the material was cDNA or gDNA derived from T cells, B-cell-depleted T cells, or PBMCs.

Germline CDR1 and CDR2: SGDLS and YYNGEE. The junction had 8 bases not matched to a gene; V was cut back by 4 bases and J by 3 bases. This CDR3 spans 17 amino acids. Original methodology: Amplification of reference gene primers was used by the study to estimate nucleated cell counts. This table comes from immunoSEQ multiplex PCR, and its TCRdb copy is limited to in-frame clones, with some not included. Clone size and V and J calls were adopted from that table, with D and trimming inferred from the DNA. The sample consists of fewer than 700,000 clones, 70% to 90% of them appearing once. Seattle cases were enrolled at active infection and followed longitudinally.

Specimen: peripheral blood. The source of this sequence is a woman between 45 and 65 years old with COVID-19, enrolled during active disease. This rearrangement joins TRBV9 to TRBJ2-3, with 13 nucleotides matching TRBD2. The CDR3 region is CASSPRTSGGHTDTQYF. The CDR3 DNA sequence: TGTGCCAGCAGCCCCAGGACTAGCGGGGGCCATACAGATACGCAGTATTTT.